Detailed here is one T cell receptor beta chain. Its antigen has not been determined. No base-level quality is on record; no much larger clone is a single base apart. The intended sense of this specimen's time point label: baseline before first vaccination. The vaccinee samples were drawn from two UK trials, COV001 and COV002, one of which was a single-blind randomized controlled phase 2/3 trial testing AZD1222 (ChAdOx1 nCoV-19) in healthy adults. For TCRbeta chain sequencing, PBMC samples were collected from trial participants at day 0 and at day 28 after the second dose. Looking up the germline V gene (reference sequence) yields CDR1 LNHDA and CDR2 SQIVND. The CDR3 runs 13 amino acids, cysteine and phenylalanine included. Only the CDR3 region is kept as DNA, spanning 39 bases read in frame from base 1. V is reduced by 1 base and J by 2 bases, leaving a spacing of 3 bases between them. The data belong to a study of T cell responses to AZD1222 COVID-19 vaccine listed by TCRdb under 2021. Regarding the complete study: AZD1222 recipients with second doses at about 4 weeks or about 12 weeks were pooled, because spike-specific TCR depth and breadth did not differ between schedules. TCR sequencing covered roughly 230 trial participants: 207 given two doses of AZD1222 and approximately 26 given two doses of MenACWY control vaccine. Trial participants were enrolled by age into subgroups of 18-55, 56-69 and 70-plus years, and around 150, 28 and 57 TCR-sequenced participants, respectively, were included in these subgroups.

Results and caveats for the whole study, not just this receptor: The 56-69-year group was small, and its depth increase did not reach significance, likely because of low power. Epitopes outside the regions mutated in the B.1.351 and B.1.1.7 variants were reportedly recognized by nearly half of the unique spike-specific TCRs. Spike-specific TCR breadth and depth rose significantly after two AZD1222 doses compared with day 0 and with MenACWY recipients. Participants were mostly white British and included more females than males, and it was suggested by the authors that clonal diversity may have been underestimated. Conclusions about previously exposed vaccinees are limited because only six or seven AZD1222 recipients were SARS-CoV-2 seropositive at baseline. Because no day 14 peak-response samples were available, the repertoires could be characterized only after the peak T cell response. Vaccine-associated CD4 TCRs spanned the whole spike protein, with dominant responses in regions 160-218 and 743-854.

The CDR3 regions of human TCRbeta chains were analyzed by immunosequencing. In the source study's methods: Repertoire TCRs were checked for matches against a reference library of SARS-CoV-2-specific TCRs that had been generated using the MIRA antigen-specificity platform. Breadth was defined as the fraction of unique TCRs that were SARS-CoV-2-associated, and depth was defined as the fraction of total T cells that were SARS-CoV-2-associated. Using the MIRA data, each spike-specific TCR was assigned both to the spike region to which the TCR was reactive and to a CD4 or CD8 class. Log10-transformed breadth and depth values were compared by one-way ANOVA with Sidak's multiple comparisons tests. The clones in this table, taken by TCRdb from immuneACCESS, are in-frame only. Not every clone is retained; where verified, under half of the shortfall comes from an unresolved V gene, and the cause of the rest is unknown. Clone size and V and J calls were adopted from that table, with D and trimming inferred from the DNA. This sample comprises about 110,000 clones, roughly 90% of them detected only once. Roughly 18% of the sample is in the top ten clones.

Recombination linked TRBV19 to TRBJ1-5; no confident D gene assignment can be made. Sequenced here: peripheral blood, sampled on day 0 of AZD1222 vaccination. This receptor was obtained from an adult in good health. This receptor has the CDR3 CASSIGGNQPQHF. The bases are TGTGCCAGTAGTATAGGGGGCAATCAGCCCCAGCATTTT.